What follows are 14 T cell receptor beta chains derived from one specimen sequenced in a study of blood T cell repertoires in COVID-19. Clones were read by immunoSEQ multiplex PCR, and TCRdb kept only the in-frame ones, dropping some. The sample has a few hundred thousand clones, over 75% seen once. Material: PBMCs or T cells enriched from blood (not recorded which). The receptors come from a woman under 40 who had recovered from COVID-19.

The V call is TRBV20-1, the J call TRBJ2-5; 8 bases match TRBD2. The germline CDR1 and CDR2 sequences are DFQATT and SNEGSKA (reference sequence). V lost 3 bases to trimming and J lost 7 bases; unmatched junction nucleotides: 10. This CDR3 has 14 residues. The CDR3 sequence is CSASSGIWSGTQYF. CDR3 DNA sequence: TGCAGTGCTAGTAGCGGGATCTGGTCTGGGACCCAGTACTTC.

In nucleotides, the CDR3 is TGTGCCAGCAGCTTCGGGATTAACTATGGCTACACCTTC. Protein: CASSFGINYGYTF. The chain combines TRBV7-8 with TRBJ1-2; D remains unclear. Germline loops: CDR1 SGHVS, CDR2 FQNEAQ. This CDR3 has 13 residues. The V gene lost 3 bases and the J gene lost 1 base, with 6 bases spanning the gap.

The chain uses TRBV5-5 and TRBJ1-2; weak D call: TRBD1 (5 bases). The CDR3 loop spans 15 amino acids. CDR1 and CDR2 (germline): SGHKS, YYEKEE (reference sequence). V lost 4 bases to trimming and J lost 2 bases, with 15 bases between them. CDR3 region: CASSPVGGENYGYTF. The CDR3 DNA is TGTGCCAGCAGCCCGGTGGGGGGGGAAAACTATGGCTACACCTTC. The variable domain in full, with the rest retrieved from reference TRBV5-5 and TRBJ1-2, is DAGVTQSPTHLIKTRGQQVTLRCSPISGHKSVSWYQQVLGQGPQFIFQYYEKEERGRGNFPDRFSARQFPNYSSELNVNALLLGDSALYLCASSPVGGENYGYTFGSGTRLTVV.

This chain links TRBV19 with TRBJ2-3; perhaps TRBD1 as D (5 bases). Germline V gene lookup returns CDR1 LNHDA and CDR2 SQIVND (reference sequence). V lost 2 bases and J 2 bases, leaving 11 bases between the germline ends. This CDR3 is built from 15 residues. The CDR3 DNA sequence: TGTGCCAGTAGTATACAGGGTCCAAACACAGATACGCAGTATTTT. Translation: CASSIQGPNTDTQYF.

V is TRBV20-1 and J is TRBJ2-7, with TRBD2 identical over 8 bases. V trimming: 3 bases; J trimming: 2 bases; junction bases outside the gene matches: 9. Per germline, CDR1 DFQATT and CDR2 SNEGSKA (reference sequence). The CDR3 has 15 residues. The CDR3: CSASHSSGSAYEQYF. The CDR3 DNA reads TGCAGTGCTAGTCATTCCAGCGGGAGTGCCTACGAGCAGTACTTC.

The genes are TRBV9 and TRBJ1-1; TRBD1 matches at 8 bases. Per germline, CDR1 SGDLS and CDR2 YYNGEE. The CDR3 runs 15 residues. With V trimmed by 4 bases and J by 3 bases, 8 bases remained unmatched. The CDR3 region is CASSFTGTGYTEAFF. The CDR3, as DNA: TGTGCCAGCAGCTTTACTGGGACAGGTTACACTGAAGCTTTCTTT.

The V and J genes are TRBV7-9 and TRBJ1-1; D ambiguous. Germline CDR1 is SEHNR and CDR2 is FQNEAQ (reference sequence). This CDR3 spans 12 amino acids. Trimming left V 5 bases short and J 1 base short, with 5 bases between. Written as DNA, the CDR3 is TGTGCCAGCAGCCCGTGGAACACTGAAGCTTTCTTT. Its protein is CASSPWNTEAFF.

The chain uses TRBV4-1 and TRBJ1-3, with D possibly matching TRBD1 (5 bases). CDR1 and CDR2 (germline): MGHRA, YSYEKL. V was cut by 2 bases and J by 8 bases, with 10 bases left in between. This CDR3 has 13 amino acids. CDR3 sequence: CASSQRPGDTIYF. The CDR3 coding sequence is TGCGCCAGCAGCCAAAGACCGGGGGACACCATATATTTT.

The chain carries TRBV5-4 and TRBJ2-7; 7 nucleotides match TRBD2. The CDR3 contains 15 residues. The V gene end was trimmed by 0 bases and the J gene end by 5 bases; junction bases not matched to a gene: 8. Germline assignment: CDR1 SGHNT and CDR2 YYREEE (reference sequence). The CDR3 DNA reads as TGTGCCAGCAGCTTGGGTGGGAGGGCTAGAGACGAGCAGTACTTC. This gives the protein CASSLGGRARDEQYF.

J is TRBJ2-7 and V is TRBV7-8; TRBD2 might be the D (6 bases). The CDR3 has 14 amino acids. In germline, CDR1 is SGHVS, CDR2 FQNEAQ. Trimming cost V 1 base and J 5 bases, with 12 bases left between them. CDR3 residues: CASSLVGSRNEQYF. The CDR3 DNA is TGTGCCAGCAGCTTAGTCGGGAGTAGGAACGAGCAGTACTTC.

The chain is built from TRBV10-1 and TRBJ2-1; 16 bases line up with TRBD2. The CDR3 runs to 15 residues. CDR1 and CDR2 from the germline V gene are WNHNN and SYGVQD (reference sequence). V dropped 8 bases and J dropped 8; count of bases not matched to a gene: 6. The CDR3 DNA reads TGCGCCAGCGCGTCGGGACTAGCGGGGGGGGATGAGCAGTTCTTC. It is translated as CASASGLAGGDEQFF.

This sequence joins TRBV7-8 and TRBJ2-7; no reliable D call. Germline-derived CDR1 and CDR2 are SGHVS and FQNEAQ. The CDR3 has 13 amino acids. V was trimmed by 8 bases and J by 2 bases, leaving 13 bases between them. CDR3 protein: CASSPGDTYEQYF. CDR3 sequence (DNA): TGTGCCAGCTCTCCCGGTGACACCTACGAGCAGTACTTC.

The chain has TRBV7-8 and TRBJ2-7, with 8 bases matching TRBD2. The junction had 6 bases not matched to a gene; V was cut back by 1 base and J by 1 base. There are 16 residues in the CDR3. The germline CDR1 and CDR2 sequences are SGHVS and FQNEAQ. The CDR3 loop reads CASSLDGVAGSYEQYF. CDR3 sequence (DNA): TGTGCCAGCAGCTTAGACGGGGTAGCGGGATCCTACGAGCAGTACTTC.

The DNA for the CDR3 is TGTGCCAGCAGCCAGGCAGACAATGAGCAGTTCTTC. Its protein product is CASSQADNEQFF. This chain joins TRBV16 and TRBJ2-1; unclear D gene. The CDR3 covers 12 residues. Germline CDR1 and CDR2: KGHSY and FQNENV. V was clipped by 3 bases and J by 5 bases, with 5 bases between them.